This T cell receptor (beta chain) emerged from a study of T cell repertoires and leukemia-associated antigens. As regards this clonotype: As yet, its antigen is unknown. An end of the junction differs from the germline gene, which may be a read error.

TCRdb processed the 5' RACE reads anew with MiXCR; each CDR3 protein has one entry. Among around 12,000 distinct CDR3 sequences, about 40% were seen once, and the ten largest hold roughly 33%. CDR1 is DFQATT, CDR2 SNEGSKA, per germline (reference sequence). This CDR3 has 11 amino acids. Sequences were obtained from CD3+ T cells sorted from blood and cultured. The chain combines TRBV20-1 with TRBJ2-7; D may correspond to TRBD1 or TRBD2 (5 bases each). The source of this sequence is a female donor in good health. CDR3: CRASRAREQYF. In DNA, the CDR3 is TGCAGGGCTAGCAGGGCCCGCGAGCAGTACTTC.